This T cell receptor beta chain was retrieved from a study of CD8 T cells in Susac syndrome. General study results and limits: In its TCR sequencing and HLA analysis, the study acknowledged that the number of individuals was relatively small.

Details on this clonotype: What it recognizes is unknown.

The RNA, about 0.5 to 1 ug, was put through reverse transcription using random hexamers. TCRdb independently ran MiXCR on the immunoSEQ multiplex PCR reads; one entry per CDR3 protein. The data contain about 130,000 distinct CDR3 sequences, approximately 90% of them singletons. Sequencing of TCR beta drew on CD8+ and CD4+ T cells from blood. Negative isolation was used for CD8+ and CD4+ T cells, and FACS enrichment was applied to TEMRA cells. CDR1 MNHEY and CDR2 SVGEGT come from the germline V gene. V lost 1 base and J 4 bases, leaving 11 bases between the germline ends. This CDR3 comprises 15 residues.

Sequences were obtained from CD8+ T cells from PBMCs. This receptor was taken from a human donor with multiple sclerosis. The chain uses TRBV6-2 or TRBV6-3 and TRBJ2-1; D unresolved. The CDR3 is CASSYWGGQYNEQFF. The CDR3 nucleotides read TGTGCCAGCAGTTACTGGGGTGGGCAATACAATGAGCAGTTCTTC.